This TCR beta chain was captured in a study of T cells in localized non-small cell lung cancer. The method was immunoSEQ multiplex PCR; TCRdb's version includes in-frame clones alone and lacks a portion of them. This sample carries about 62,000 clones, approximately 80% of them seen once, and the ten largest clones take around 4.8%. CDR1 and CDR2 (germline): SGHAT, FQNNGV. With 1 base clipped from V and 0 bases from J, the junction kept 7 bases outside the gene matches. The length of the CDR3 is 17 residues. The rearrangement joins TRBV11-2 to TRBJ2-3; TRBD2 aligns across 7 bases. The sample was PBMCs, taken before any cancer treatment. This clonotype originated in a man between 40 and 70 years old with stage II lung adenocarcinoma. The CDR3 bases are TGTGCCAGCAGCTTAGGTCGCGGGAGCCCTAGCACAGATACGCAGTATTTT. Amino acid sequence: CASSLGRGSPSTDTQYF.